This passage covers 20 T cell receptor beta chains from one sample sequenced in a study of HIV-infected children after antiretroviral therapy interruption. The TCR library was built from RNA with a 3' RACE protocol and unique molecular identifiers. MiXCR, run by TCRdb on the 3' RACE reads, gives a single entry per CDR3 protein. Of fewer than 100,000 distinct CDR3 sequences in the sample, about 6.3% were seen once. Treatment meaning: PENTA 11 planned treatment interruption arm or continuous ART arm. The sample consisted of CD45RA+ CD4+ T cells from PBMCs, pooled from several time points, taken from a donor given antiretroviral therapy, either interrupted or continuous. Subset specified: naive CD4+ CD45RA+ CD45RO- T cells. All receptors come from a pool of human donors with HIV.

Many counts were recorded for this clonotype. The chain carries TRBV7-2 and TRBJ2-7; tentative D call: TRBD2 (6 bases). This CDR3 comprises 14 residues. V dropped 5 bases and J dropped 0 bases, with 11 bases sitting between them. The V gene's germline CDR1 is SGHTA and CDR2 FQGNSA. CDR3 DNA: TGTGCCAGCAGCCCGCGGGGAGACTCCTACGAGCAGTACTTC. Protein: CASSPRGDSYEQYF.

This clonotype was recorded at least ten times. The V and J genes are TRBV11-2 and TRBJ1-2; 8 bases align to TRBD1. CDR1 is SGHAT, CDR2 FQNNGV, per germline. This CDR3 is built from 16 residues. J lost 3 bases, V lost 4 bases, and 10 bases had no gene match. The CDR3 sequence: CASSSLRDRHYYGYTF. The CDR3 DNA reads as TGTGCCAGCAGCTCCCTACGGGACAGGCACTACTATGGCTACACCTTC.

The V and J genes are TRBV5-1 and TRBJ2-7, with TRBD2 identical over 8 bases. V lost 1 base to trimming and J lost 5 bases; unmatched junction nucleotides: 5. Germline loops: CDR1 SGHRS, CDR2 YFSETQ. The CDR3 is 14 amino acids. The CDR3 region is CASSLSGSIDEQYF. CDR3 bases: TGCGCCAGCAGCTTGAGCGGGAGTATCGACGAGCAGTACTTC.

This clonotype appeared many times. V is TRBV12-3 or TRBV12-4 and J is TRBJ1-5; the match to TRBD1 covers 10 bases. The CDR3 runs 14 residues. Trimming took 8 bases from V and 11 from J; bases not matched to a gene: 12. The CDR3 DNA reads TGTGCCAGCCGGGGGACAGGGGCGATGGAAGCCCAGCATTTT. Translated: CASRGTGAMEAQHF.

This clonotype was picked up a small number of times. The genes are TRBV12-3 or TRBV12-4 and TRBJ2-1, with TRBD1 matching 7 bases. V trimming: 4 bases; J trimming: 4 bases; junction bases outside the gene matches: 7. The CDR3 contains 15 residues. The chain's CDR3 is CASSSPTGSYNEQFF. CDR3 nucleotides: TGTGCCAGCAGTTCCCCGACAGGGTCGTACAATGAGCAGTTCTTC.

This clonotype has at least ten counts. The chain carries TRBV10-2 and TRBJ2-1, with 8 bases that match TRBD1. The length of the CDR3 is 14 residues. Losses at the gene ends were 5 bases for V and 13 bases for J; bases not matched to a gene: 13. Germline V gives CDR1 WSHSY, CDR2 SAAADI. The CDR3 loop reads CASSLPGQDIKQFF. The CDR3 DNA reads TGCGCCAGCAGTCTTCCGGGACAGGACATTAAACAGTTCTTC.

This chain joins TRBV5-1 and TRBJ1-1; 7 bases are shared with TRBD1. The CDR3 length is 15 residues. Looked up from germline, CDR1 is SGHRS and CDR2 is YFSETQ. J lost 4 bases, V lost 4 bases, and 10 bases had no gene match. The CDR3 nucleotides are TGCGCCAGCAGCGTGGAACAGGGGTCGCGCACTGAAGCTTTCTTT. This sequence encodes CASSVEQGSRTEAFF. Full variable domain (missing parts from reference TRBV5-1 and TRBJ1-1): KAGVTQTPRYLIKTRGQQVTLSCSPISGHRSVSWYQQTPGQGLQFLFEYFSETQRNKGNFPGRFSGRQFSNSRSEMNVSTLELGDSALYLCASSVEQGSRTEAFFGQGTRLTVV.

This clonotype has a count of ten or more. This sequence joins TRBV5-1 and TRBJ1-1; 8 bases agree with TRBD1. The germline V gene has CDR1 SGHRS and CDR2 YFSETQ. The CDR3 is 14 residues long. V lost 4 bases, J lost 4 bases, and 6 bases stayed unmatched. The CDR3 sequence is CASSLTGVLTEAFF. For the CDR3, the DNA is TGCGCCAGCAGCCTGACAGGGGTCCTCACTGAAGCTTTCTTT.

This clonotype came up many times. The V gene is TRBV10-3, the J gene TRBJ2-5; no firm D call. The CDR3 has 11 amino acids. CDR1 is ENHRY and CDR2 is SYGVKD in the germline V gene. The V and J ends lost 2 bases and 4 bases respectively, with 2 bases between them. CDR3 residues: CAISEAETQYF. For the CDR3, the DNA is TGTGCCATCAGTGAGGCAGAGACCCAGTACTTC.

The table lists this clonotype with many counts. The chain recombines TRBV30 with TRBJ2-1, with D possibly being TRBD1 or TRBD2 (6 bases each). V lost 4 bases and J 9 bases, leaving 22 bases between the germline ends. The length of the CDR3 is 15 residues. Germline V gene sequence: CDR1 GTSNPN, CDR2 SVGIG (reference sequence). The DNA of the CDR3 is TGTGCCTGGACTGGGGGGCGGAATAACTATGCTGAGCAGTTCTTC. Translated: CAWTGGRNNYAEQFF.

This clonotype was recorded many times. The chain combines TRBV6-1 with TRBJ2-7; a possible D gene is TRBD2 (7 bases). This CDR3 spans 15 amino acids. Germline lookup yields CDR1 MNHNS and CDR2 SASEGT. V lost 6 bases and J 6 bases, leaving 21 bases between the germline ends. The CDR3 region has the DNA TGTGCCAGCAGCCAACCAGGGGAGGGCTCTGGCGAGCAGTACTTC. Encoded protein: CASSQPGEGSGEQYF.

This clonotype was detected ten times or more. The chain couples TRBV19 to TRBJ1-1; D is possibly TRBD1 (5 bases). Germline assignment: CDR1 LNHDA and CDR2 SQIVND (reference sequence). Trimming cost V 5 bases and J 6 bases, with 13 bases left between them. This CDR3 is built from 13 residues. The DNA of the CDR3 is TGTGCCAGTAGTTCATCAGGGAGGGCTGAAGCTTTCTTT. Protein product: CASSSSGRAEAFF.

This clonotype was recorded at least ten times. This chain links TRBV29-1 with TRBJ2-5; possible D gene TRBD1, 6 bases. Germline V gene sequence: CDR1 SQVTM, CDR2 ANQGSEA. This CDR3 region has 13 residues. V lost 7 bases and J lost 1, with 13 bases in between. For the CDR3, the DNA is TGCAGCGCCATGGACAGCCTCCAAGAGACCCAGTACTTC. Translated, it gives CSAMDSLQETQYF.

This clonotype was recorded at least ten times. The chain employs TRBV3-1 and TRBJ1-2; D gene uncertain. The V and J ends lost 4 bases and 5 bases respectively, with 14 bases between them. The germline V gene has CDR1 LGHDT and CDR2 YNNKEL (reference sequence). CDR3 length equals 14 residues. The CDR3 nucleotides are TGTGCCAGCAGCCCAGAGGCCAGCGCGTATGGCTACACCTTC. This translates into CASSPEASAYGYTF.

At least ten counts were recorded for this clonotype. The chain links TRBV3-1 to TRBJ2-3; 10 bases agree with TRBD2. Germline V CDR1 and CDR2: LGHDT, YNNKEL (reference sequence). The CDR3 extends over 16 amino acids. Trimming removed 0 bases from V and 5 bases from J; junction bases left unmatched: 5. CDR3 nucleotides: TGTGCCAGCAGCCAAGAGAAGCGGGGGGGCCTAGATACGCAGTATTTT. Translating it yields CASSQEKRGGLDTQYF.

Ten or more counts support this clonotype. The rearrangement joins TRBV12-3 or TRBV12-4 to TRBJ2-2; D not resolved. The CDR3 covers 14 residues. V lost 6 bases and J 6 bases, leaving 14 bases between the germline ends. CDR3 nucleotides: TGTGCCAGCAGCCCCGAGAGAGGTCCCGGGGAGCTGTTTTTT. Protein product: CASSPERGPGELFF.

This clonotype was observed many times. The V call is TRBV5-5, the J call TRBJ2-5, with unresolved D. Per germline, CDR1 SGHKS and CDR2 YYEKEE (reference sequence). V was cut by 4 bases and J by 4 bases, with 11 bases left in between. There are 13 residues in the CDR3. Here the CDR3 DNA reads TGTGCCAGCAGCCCGAGACAAATAGAGACCCAGTACTTC. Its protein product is CASSPRQIETQYF.

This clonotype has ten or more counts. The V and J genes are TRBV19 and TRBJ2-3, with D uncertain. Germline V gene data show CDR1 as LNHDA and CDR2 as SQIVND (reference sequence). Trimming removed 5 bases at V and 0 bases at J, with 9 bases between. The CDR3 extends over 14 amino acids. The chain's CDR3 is CASSLLISTDTQYF. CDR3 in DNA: TGTGCCAGTAGTCTCCTTATAAGCACAGATACGCAGTATTTT.

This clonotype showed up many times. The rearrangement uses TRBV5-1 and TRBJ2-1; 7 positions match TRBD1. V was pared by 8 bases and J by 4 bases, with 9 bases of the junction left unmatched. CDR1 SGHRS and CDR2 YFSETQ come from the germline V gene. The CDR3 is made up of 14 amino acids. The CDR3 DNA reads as TGCGCCAGTAGAGAGGGGGCGGAATACAATGAGCAGTTCTTC. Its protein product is CASREGAEYNEQFF.

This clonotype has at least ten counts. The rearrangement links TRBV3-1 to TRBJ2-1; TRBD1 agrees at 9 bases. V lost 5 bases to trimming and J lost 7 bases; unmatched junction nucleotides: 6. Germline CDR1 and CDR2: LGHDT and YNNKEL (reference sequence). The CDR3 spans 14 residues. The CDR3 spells CASSGRDRVNEQFF. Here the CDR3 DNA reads TGTGCCAGCAGCGGACGGGACAGGGTTAATGAGCAGTTCTTC.